These 13 T cell receptor beta chains were sequenced from one sample in a study of tumor-infiltrating lymphocytes in localized non-small cell lung cancer. Measured with immunoSEQ multiplex PCR; TCRdb has only the in-frame clones, and not every one. Among more than 5,500 clones, roughly 71% were seen once, and the ten largest hold around 13%. Sequenced input: lung tumor tissue. The receptors derive from a human donor with non-small cell lung cancer.

The V gene is TRBV4-3, the J gene TRBJ1-5, with 8 bases aligning to TRBD1. V lost 1 base and J lost 7; bases outside the gene matches: 3. The germline V gene has CDR1 LGHNA and CDR2 YSLEER. This CDR3 is built from 14 residues. CDR3 in DNA: TGCGCCAGCAGCCAAGGGACAGGGTGGCAGCCCCAGCATTTT. Its protein is CASSQGTGWQPQHF.

This clone appeared a single time. This chain uses TRBV27 with TRBJ2-6; D possibly uses TRBD1 or TRBD2 (5 bases each). The CDR3 totals 15 residues. V was trimmed by 8 bases and J by 2 bases, leaving 13 bases between them. Germline CDR1 reads MNHEY; CDR2 reads SMNVEV (reference sequence). The CDR3, as DNA: TGTGCCAGCCTACCTTTGGGGGCTGGGGCCAACGTCCTGACTTTC. As protein: CASLPLGAGANVLTF.

V gene TRBV5-1 combines with J gene TRBJ2-5; D possibly corresponds to TRBD2 (6 bases). Per germline, CDR1 SGHRS and CDR2 YFSETQ. The V gene lost 2 bases and the J gene lost 5 bases, with 16 bases spanning the gap. This CDR3 has 15 amino acids. CDR3 coding DNA: TGCGCCAGCAGCTTTGTAGGCGGGGCCGGGGAGACCCAGTACTTC. This sequence encodes CASSFVGGAGETQYF.

The J gene is TRBJ1-3, the V gene TRBV6-6; D is uncertain. The CDR3 has 15 residues. With 5 bases removed from V and 4 bases from J, the gap between germline ends came to 15 bases. CDR1 is MNHNY and CDR2 is SVGAGI in the germline V gene (reference sequence). This CDR3 is CASSPAAGGGNTIYF. The CDR3 nucleotides are TGTGCCAGCAGTCCCGCGGCGGGAGGAGGAAACACCATATATTTT.

The chain joins TRBV5-6 to TRBJ1-1; D remains ambiguous. Germline CDR1 is SGHDT and CDR2 is YYEEEE. Trimming shortened V by 1 base and J by 3 bases, and 7 bases separated the two germline ends. The length of the CDR3 is 13 residues. CDR3 coding DNA: TGTGCCAGCAGCTTGCGGCGGGACACTGAAGCTTTCTTT. This encodes CASSLRRDTEAFF.

The chain links TRBV6-5 to TRBJ2-2; D is possibly TRBD2 (5 bases). Per the germline V gene, CDR1 is MNHEY and CDR2 is SVGAGI. Trimming cost V 6 bases and J 5 bases, with 13 bases left between them. CDR3 length: 14 amino acids. This CDR3 reads CASSPRDVTGELFF. The CDR3 DNA reads TGTGCCAGCAGCCCCCGGGATGTGACCGGGGAGCTGTTTTTT.

This clone was observed a handful of times. The gene calls are TRBV9 and TRBJ2-6; D not certain. Trimming took 5 bases from V and 5 from J, leaving 8 bases between them. Germline lookup yields CDR1 SGDLS and CDR2 YYNGEE. CDR3 length equals 13 residues. CDR3 residues: CASSGSWANVLTF. CDR3 sequence (DNA): TGTGCCAGCAGTGGGTCTTGGGCCAACGTCCTGACTTTC.

The chain combines TRBV5-4 with TRBJ2-1; no definite D call. This CDR3 region has 15 residues. V lost 0 bases to trimming and J lost 0 bases, with 7 bases between them. The germline V gene has CDR1 SGHNT and CDR2 YYREEE (reference sequence). This CDR3 is CASSLAVSSYNEQFF. The CDR3, as DNA: TGTGCCAGCAGCTTGGCGGTGAGCTCCTACAATGAGCAGTTCTTC.

J is TRBJ1-1 and V is TRBV5-1, with D hard to call. Germline V gene data show CDR1 as SGHRS and CDR2 as YFSETQ. CDR3 length equals 13 residues. Trimming took 3 bases from V and 3 from J, leaving 9 bases between them. CDR3 residues: CASSSATHTEAFF. CDR3 DNA sequence: TGCGCCAGCAGCTCAGCGACACACACTGAAGCTTTCTTT.

This clone is judged medium-sized (0.01 to 0.1%). The CDR3 DNA reads as TGTGCCAGCAGCCTCCAACAGGGCTCCTACAATGAGCAGTTCTTC. Its protein product is CASSLQQGSYNEQFF. The V and J genes are TRBV7-3 and TRBJ2-1; tentatively, D is TRBD1 (6 bases). Trimming stripped 5 bases from V and 0 bases from J, with 11 bases between. This CDR3 is 15 amino acids long. Per the germline V gene, CDR1 is SGHTA and CDR2 is FQGTGA.

The gene calls are TRBV7-7 and TRBJ2-5, with D tentatively TRBD1 (5 bases). From germline, CDR1 is SSHAT and CDR2 FNYEAQ (reference sequence). CDR3 length equals 15 residues. Trimming left V 5 bases short and J 3 bases short, with 16 bases between. The CDR3 is CASSPTRVGKETQYF. The CDR3, as DNA: TGTGCCAGCAGCCCCACCAGGGTTGGGAAAGAGACCCAGTACTTC.

The rearrangement joins TRBV20-1 to TRBJ2-1; D gene unclear. Per the germline V gene, CDR1 is DFQATT and CDR2 is SNEGSKA (reference sequence). The CDR3 has 11 residues. Trimming shortened V by 3 bases and J by 7 bases, and 7 bases separated the two germline ends. In nucleotides, the CDR3 is TGCAGTGCTAGTACTTGGAATGAGCAGTTCTTC. This gives the protein CSASTWNEQFF.

The CDR3 DNA reads TGTGCCAGCAGCTTGGTATTTAGTGGACAGGGCTCCTACGAGCAGTACTTC. Translated, it gives CASSLVFSGQGSYEQYF. The gene calls are TRBV11-2 and TRBJ2-7, with TRBD1 matching 8 bases. Losses at the gene ends were 3 bases for V and 0 bases for J; bases not matched to a gene: 10. The V gene's germline CDR1 is SGHAT and CDR2 FQNNGV. The CDR3 spans 17 residues. Complete variable domain (other parts from reference TRBV11-2 and TRBJ2-7): EAGVAQSPRYKIIEKRQSVAFWCNPISGHATLYWYQQILGQGPKLLIQFQNNGVVDDSQLPKDRFSAERLKGVDSTLKIQPAKLEDSAVYLCASSLVFSGQGSYEQYFGPGTRLTVT.